One T cell receptor (beta chain) is described in this entry. Antigen specificity is unknown. Survey level was the resolution at which the v3.0 immunoSEQ assay ran. Clones were sequenced by immunoSEQ multiplex PCR, and TCRdb holds only the in-frame ones, with some missing. The table includes under 45,000 clones, roughly nine tenths detected once. This sample is part of a study of long-term antiretroviral therapy in people with HIV. General observations from the study: The data indicate that diversity increased after ART but remained below transplant donor controls. Specimens of blood were obtained during about 2003 to 2017, possibly under older ART regimens.

The CDR3 contains 14 residues. Germline CDR1 reads MRHNA; CDR2 reads SNTAGT. Trimming removed 4 bases from V and 2 bases from J, with 10 bases in between. The sample in question was unsorted PBMCs, obtained 1.2 years after starting antiretroviral therapy. The source is a woman between 45 and 60 years old with HIV. This rearrangement joins TRBV6-4 to TRBJ2-3; D gene unclear. For the CDR3, the DNA is TGTGCCAGCAGTGGTAGCCTATCCACAGATACGCAGTATTTT. Its translation: CASSGSLSTDTQYF.